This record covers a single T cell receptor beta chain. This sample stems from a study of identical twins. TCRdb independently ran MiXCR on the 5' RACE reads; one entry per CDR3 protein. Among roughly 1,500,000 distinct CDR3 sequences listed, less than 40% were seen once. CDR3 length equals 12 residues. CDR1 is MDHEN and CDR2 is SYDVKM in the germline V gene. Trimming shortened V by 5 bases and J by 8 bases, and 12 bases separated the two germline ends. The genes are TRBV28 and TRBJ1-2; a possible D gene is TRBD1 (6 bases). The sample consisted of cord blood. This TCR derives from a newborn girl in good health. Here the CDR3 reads CASSNPGEGYTF. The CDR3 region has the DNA TGTGCCAGCAGTAACCCAGGGGAAGGCTACACCTTC.